These 21 T cell receptor beta chains share one sample of origin, sequenced in a study of cytomegalovirus exposure and HLA in healthy donors. Primers for the PCR totalled 60 Vbeta and 13 Jbeta. Generated by immunoSEQ multiplex PCR, the TCRdb table keeps only in-frame clones and is missing some. Counted here are some 200,000 clones, approximately 82% occurring once; the ten biggest clones make up 0.5% to 0.7%. The sample consisted of PBMCs. These receptor sequences come from a woman aged 40-49 years in good health and CMV-seronegative.

This chain uses TRBV25-1 with TRBJ2-5; the D is unclear. The assigned J gene may be wrong: the sequence end matches TRBJ2-7 better. The germline gives CDR1 MGHDK, CDR2 SYGVNS. This CDR3 region has 11 residues. CDR3 region: CASSQAYEQYF. In DNA form, the CDR3 reads TGTGCCAGCAGTCAAGCCTACGAGCAGTACTTC.

The genes are TRBV5-6 and TRBJ2-3, with 10 bases matching TRBD2. CDR3 length: 17 residues. Trimming at V came to 1 base and at J to 0 bases, leaving 5 bases not matched to a gene. In germline, CDR1 is SGHDT, CDR2 YYEEEE. The CDR3 here is CASSLITSGNSTDTQYF. The CDR3 coding sequence is TGTGCCAGCAGCTTGATAACTAGCGGGAATAGCACAGATACGCAGTATTTT.

This chain links TRBV10-3 with TRBJ1-2; TRBD1 matches 7 bases. Germline values: CDR1 ENHRY, CDR2 SYGVKD. This CDR3 has 17 residues. V shed 5 bases and J 0 bases; nucleotides not matched to a gene: 12. CDR3 bases: TGTGCCATCAGTAGGTTTGGGGCAGGGGGAACTAACTATGGCTACACCTTC. The encoded protein is CAISRFGAGGTNYGYTF.

The chain joins TRBV18 to TRBJ2-3; tentative D call: TRBD1 (7 bases). The V end lost 2 bases, the J end lost 8 bases, and 11 bases lay between the germline ends. Germline V gene sequence: CDR1 KGHSH, CDR2 LQKENI. The CDR3 is 13 residues long. Here the CDR3 reads CASSPAGGLTQYF. CDR3 sequence (DNA): TGTGCCAGCTCACCAGCAGGGGGGCTTACGCAGTATTTT.

This chain joins TRBV7-2 and TRBJ1-5, with a weak D call TRBD1 (5 bases). The CDR3 contains 18 residues. From germline, CDR1 is SGHTA and CDR2 FQGNSA. The V and J ends lost 2 bases and 0 bases respectively, with 17 bases between them. This CDR3 reads CASSLHSIQEYSNQPQHF. Here the CDR3 DNA reads TGTGCCAGCAGCTTACACTCTATACAGGAGTATAGCAATCAGCCCCAGCATTTT.

This sequence joins TRBV29-1 and TRBJ2-7, with 9 bases lining up with TRBD1. V shed 2 bases, J shed 2 bases, and the junction held 4 bases outside the gene matches. The CDR3 sequence is 14 residues long. Per the germline V gene, CDR1 is SQVTM and CDR2 is ANQGSEA. CDR3 DNA: TGCAGCGTTGAAAAAGGGACAGGGACCTACGAGCAGTACTTC. Translated, it gives CSVEKGTGTYEQYF.

J is TRBJ1-2 and V is TRBV7-6, with TRBD1 matching over 8 bases. Germline V gene sequence: CDR1 SGHVS, CDR2 FNYEAQ. Unmatched junction bases numbered 13, after V lost 0 bases and J lost 4 bases. This CDR3 has 18 amino acids. CDR3 loop: CASSLAQGAGELPYGYTF. CDR3 nucleotide sequence: TGTGCCAGCAGCTTAGCGCAGGGGGCCGGGGAACTCCCCTATGGCTACACCTTC.

V usage is TRBV10-3 and J usage is TRBJ2-3; D is unresolved. Germline V gene lookup returns CDR1 ENHRY and CDR2 SYGVKD. Trimming took 2 bases from V and 2 from J, leaving 8 bases between them. CDR3 length: 14 residues. CDR3 DNA: TGTGCCATCAGTGAGACGTACTCCACAGATACGCAGTATTTT. It specifies CAISETYSTDTQYF.

J is TRBJ2-1 and V is TRBV18, with D perhaps TRBD1 (6 bases). The CDR3 is 14 amino acids. Germline CDR1 KGHSH, CDR2 LQKENI. V shed 5 bases and J shed 8 bases, with 16 bases lying between them. As DNA, the CDR3 is TGTGCCAGCTCATCGGCGACAGGTGCGGATGAGCAGTTCTTC. It encodes CASSSATGADEQFF. The full variable domain, with the rest looked up from reference TRBV18 and TRBJ2-1, is NAGVMQNPRHLVRRRGQEARLRCSPMKGHSHVYWYRQLPEEGLKFMVYLQKENIIDESGMPKERFSAEFPKEGPSILRIQQVVRGDSAAYFCASSSATGADEQFFGPGTRLTVL.

The chain couples TRBV9 to TRBJ1-2, with a tentative D call TRBD1 (5 bases). This CDR3 comprises 13 residues. V dropped 3 bases and J dropped 6 bases, with 12 bases sitting between them. Germline V CDR1 and CDR2: SGDLS, YYNGEE. CDR3 loop: CASSGQYDNGYTF. CDR3 nucleotides: TGTGCCAGCAGCGGACAGTATGACAATGGCTACACCTTC.

The chain combines TRBV6-5 with TRBJ2-7; 7 bases align to TRBD1. Germline V CDR1 and CDR2: MNHEY, SVGAGI. The V segment lost 2 bases and the J segment 2 bases; nucleotides outside the gene matches: 9. This CDR3 spans 16 amino acids. The CDR3 spells CASSYATTGLAYEQYF. The CDR3 DNA reads as TGTGCCAGCAGTTACGCAACGACAGGGCTCGCCTACGAGCAGTACTTC.

This rearrangement joins TRBV6-6 to TRBJ2-1, with D unclear. Trimming took off 6 bases at V and 0 bases at J, with 6 bases between the two ends. This CDR3 contains 13 residues. Germline V gene data show CDR1 as MNHNY and CDR2 as SVGAGI (reference sequence). The DNA for the CDR3 is TGTGCCAGCAGAGACACCTCCTACAATGAGCAGTTCTTC. Its translation: CASRDTSYNEQFF.

This clone occurred a few times. V gene TRBV4-1 combines with J gene TRBJ2-7; TRBD2 is a possible D gene (5 bases). Germline lookup yields CDR1 MGHRA and CDR2 YSYEKL. Trimming stripped 1 base from V and 0 bases from J, with 10 bases between. The CDR3 totals 15 residues. DNA of the CDR3: TGCGCCAGCAGCCAAGGGATAGGGAGCTCCTACGAGCAGTACTTC. Translation gives CASSQGIGSSYEQYF.

The V call is TRBV10-1, the J call TRBJ1-5; 8 bases are shared with TRBD1. Germline lookup yields CDR1 WNHNN and CDR2 SYGVQD (reference sequence). V gave up 6 bases and J gave up 6 bases; unmatched junction bases: 13. The CDR3 is made up of 16 amino acids. For the CDR3, the DNA is TGCGCCAGCAGCAAAAAAACGACAGGGGTCAGTCAGCCCCAGCATTTT. As protein: CASSKKTTGVSQPQHF.

The chain uses TRBV11-3 and TRBJ2-1; no reliable D call. The CDR3 spans 12 residues. V lost 3 bases and J lost 6, with 6 bases in between. Per the germline V gene, CDR1 is SGHNT and CDR2 is YENEEA. CDR3 bases: TGTGCCAGCAGCTTTCGCAGCAATGAGCAGTTCTTC. Translating it yields CASSFRSNEQFF.

This chain joins TRBV6-1 and TRBJ1-2; TRBD1 aligns across 7 bases. The CDR3 is 12 amino acids. The V gene's germline CDR1 is MNHNS and CDR2 SASEGT. The V and J ends lost 6 bases and 8 bases, in that order; junction bases with no gene match: 6. The CDR3 DNA follows: TGTGCCAGCAGGAGGGGGCTAGGAGGCTACACCTTC. Protein sequence: CASRRGLGGYTF.

This clone was detected only a few times. The chain recombines TRBV29-1 with TRBJ1-4, with 7 bases lining up with TRBD1. Germline V CDR1 and CDR2: SQVTM, ANQGSEA. This CDR3 has 15 residues. The CDR3 sequence: CSAQQTGFVGEKLFF. In nucleotides, the CDR3 is TGCAGTGCACAACAGACAGGGTTTGTGGGTGAAAAACTGTTTTTT.

V is TRBV7-3 and J is TRBJ2-3, with 8 bases lining up with TRBD2. Trimming removed 3 bases from V and 3 bases from J; junction bases left unmatched: 8. Germline V gives CDR1 SGHTA, CDR2 FQGTGA. CDR3 length equals 16 residues. The CDR3 region is CASSFRSGGVTDTQYF. CDR3 nucleotides: TGTGCCAGCAGCTTCAGAAGCGGGGGAGTTACAGATACGCAGTATTTT.

The V gene is TRBV10-3, the J gene TRBJ1-2, with D maybe TRBD1 (5 bases). The germline V and J ends were trimmed by 0 bases and 12 bases, with 14 bases remaining between them. Germline V CDR1 and CDR2: ENHRY, SYGVKD. This CDR3 is 13 amino acids long. The CDR3 here is CAISESTAGIHTF. DNA for the CDR3: TGTGCCATCAGTGAGTCGACGGCAGGGATCCACACCTTC.

The chain has TRBV7-3 and TRBJ1-1, with D possibly being TRBD1 (6 bases). Germline loops: CDR1 SGHTA, CDR2 FQGTGA. V dropped 5 bases and J dropped 0 bases, with 7 bases sitting between them. CDR3 length: 13 amino acids. The CDR3 loop is CASSRQVNTEAFF. The CDR3 DNA reads TGTGCCAGCAGCCGACAGGTGAACACTGAAGCTTTCTTT.

The chain uses TRBV2 and TRBJ2-1, with 8 bases aligning to TRBD2. From germline, CDR1 is SNHLY and CDR2 FYNNEI. J lost 5 bases, V lost 4 bases, and 7 bases had no gene match. This CDR3 comprises 15 residues. The CDR3 spells CASSGSGGAHNEQFF. In DNA form, the CDR3 reads TGTGCCAGCAGTGGAAGCGGGGGAGCCCACAATGAGCAGTTCTTC.